This T cell receptor beta chain appears in the sequencing data of a study of T cells in Graves' hyperthyroidism and ophthalmopathy. Study findings and constraints: Most thyroid clonotypes with frequency above 0.001 were detected in blood.

No progression to ophthalmopathy during 18 months of follow-up defined stable disease. Diagnostic assessment was based on clinical symptoms, serum thyroxine and TRAb, thyroid ultrasound and orbital computed tomography. Template material for amplifying TCR beta CDR3 regions consisted of RNA transcripts. First-round RT-PCR with HTBI primers amplified the TCR CDR3 region. One entry per CDR3 protein results from TCRdb running MiXCR on the multiplex PCR reads. This sample has 400,000 to 550,000 distinct CDR3 sequences, with around an eighth found just once. In the case of this clonotype: Its cognate antigen is unknown.

V was clipped by 3 bases and J by 4 bases; unmatched bases: 5. CDR3 size: 15 residues. Germline CDR1 LNHNV, CDR2 YYDKDF (reference sequence). The TCR sequence derives from a woman between 18 and 29 years old with Graves' hyperthyroidism. The sample taken for sequencing was blood. V gene TRBV15 combines with J gene TRBJ2-5, with 10 positions matching TRBD1. As DNA, the CDR3 is TGTGCCACCAGCAGGACAGGGGGCGAGGTAGAGACCCAGTACTTC. This sequence encodes CATSRTGGEVETQYF.